The rows below give T cell receptor beta chains drawn from one sample of a study of blood T cell repertoires in COVID-19. Only in-frame clones appear in the TCRdb table, and some are missing; sequencing was by immunoSEQ multiplex PCR. The sample has approximately 390,000 clones, 90% seen once. Sequencing used peripheral blood. The receptors stem from a man between 18 and 29 years old with active or convalescent COVID-19. Both conserved end residues are part of each CDR3. A D gene is named only where the DNA matches it firmly. The listing skips clone size in some rows; elsewhere it reads once, few, many or a size class.

cdr3_nt	cdr3_aa	j_call	clone_size	v_call	d_call
TGTGCCTGGAGTCGAACCTGGGACAAGGCTCCAATAAGTGGGGCCAACGTCCTGACTTTC	CAWSRTWDKAPISGANVLTF	TRBJ2-6	NA	TRBV30	NA
TGCGCCAGTAGCTTGAAAGGGGTGGGATCCTACGAGCAGTACTTC	CASSLKGVGSYEQYF	TRBJ2-7	NA	TRBV5-1	NA
TGTGCCAGCTCACCACTGGCAGGGGGCTTAAGGGATGACGAGCAGTACTTC	CASSPLAGGLRDDEQYF	TRBJ2-7	NA	TRBV18	TRBD1
TGCGCCAGCAGCCCGACAGGGTGGGCCAAAAACATTCAGTACTTC	CASSPTGWAKNIQYF	TRBJ2-4	NA	TRBV4-3	TRBD1
TGCAGCGTTATACGAACAGGGAACGACGAGCAGTACTTC	CSVIRTGNDEQYF	TRBJ2-7	NA	TRBV29-1	NA
TGCAGCGTTGGTACAGGGGTCGTCAATCAGCCCCAGCATTTT	CSVGTGVVNQPQHF	TRBJ1-5	NA	TRBV29-1	TRBD1
TGTGCCAGCAGCGTAGGCGGGTTCAGTCAAGAGACCCAGTACTTC	CASSVGGFSQETQYF	TRBJ2-5	NA	TRBV9	NA
TGTGCCAGCAGCTCTACCCGAACTAGCGGGAGGGACACCGGGGAGCTGTTTTTT	CASSSTRTSGRDTGELFF	TRBJ2-2	NA	TRBV7-9	TRBD2
TGTGCCAGCAGCCGAGGGTGGGATAATTCACCCCTCCACTTT	CASSRGWDNSPLHF	TRBJ1-6	once	TRBV28	NA
TGCGCCAGCAGCTTGTGGGGGGAAACTAATGAAAAACTGTTTTTT	CASSLWGETNEKLFF	TRBJ1-4	few	TRBV5-1	NA
TGTGCCAGCAGCTTAGGGGACGGGACAGGGGTCTCCGAGCAGTACTTC	CASSLGDGTGVSEQYF	TRBJ2-7	NA	TRBV11-3	TRBD1
TGTGCCAGCAGCTTGCCCCCTAGCGGGCGACACAATGAGCAGTTCTTC	CASSLPPSGRHNEQFF	TRBJ2-1	NA	TRBV5-8	TRBD2
TGTGCCAGCAGCCCGGACAGGGGAGATACGCAGTATTTT	CASSPDRGDTQYF	TRBJ2-3	NA	TRBV5-4	TRBD1
TGTGCCAGCACCCCCCGTGGGGAGGGAGTGACAGATACGCAGTATTTT	CASTPRGEGVTDTQYF	TRBJ2-3	NA	TRBV6-2/TRBV6-3	TRBD2
TGTGCCAGCAGTTTCTCGTCTCTTGGCTACACCTTC	CASSFSSLGYTF	TRBJ1-2	NA	TRBV28	NA
TGTGCCAGCAGGCAGGACAGGGTGTGGTCGAACACTGAAGCTTTCTTT	CASRQDRVWSNTEAFF	TRBJ1-1	NA	TRBV28	TRBD1
TGTGCCAGCAGCGTCGACAGTCGGCTCCTGAACACTGAAGCTTTCTTT	CASSVDSRLLNTEAFF	TRBJ1-1	NA	TRBV7-2	NA
TGTGCCAGCAGTGAGCGGACAGGGACGCAGCCCCAGCATTTT	CASSERTGTQPQHF	TRBJ1-5	NA	TRBV6-1	TRBD1
TGTGCCAGCAGTGTAGCGGGGGAAGGTTACAATGAGCAGTTCTTC	CASSVAGEGYNEQFF	TRBJ2-1	NA	TRBV6-4	TRBD2
TGTGCCAGCAGCGGACAAAACAATCAGCCCCAGCATTTT	CASSGQNNQPQHF	TRBJ1-5	few	TRBV28	NA
TGTGCCAGTAGTAGAGGCCAGGCAGGGAAACGGGCAGATACGCAGTATTTT	CASSRGQAGKRADTQYF	TRBJ2-3	NA	TRBV19	NA
TGCGCCAGCAGCCAAGAGGTCCCGGGGAACACTGAAGCTTTCTTT	CASSQEVPGNTEAFF	TRBJ1-1	NA	TRBV4-3	NA
TGTGCCAGCAGTCGCACAGGGACCGCCCCTTACGAGCAGTACTTC	CASSRTGTAPYEQYF	TRBJ2-7	NA	TRBV25-1	NA
TGTGCCAGCCGGACAGGGGGCACAGATACGCAGTATTTT	CASRTGGTDTQYF	TRBJ2-3	NA	TRBV28	TRBD1
TGTGCCAGCAGTCCTGACAGGGGGGACCAGCCCCAGCATTTT	CASSPDRGDQPQHF	TRBJ1-5	NA	TRBV6-5	TRBD1
TGTGCCTGGAGTGGTGACGCCTACCAGGGGGCTTTCTTT	CAWSGDAYQGAFF	TRBJ1-1	NA	TRBV30	NA
TGTGCCAGCAGTTTCTACAATCACTTTAGGGACAGGGGTTCACCCCTCCACTTT	CASSFYNHFRDRGSPLHF	TRBJ1-6	once	TRBV6-2/TRBV6-3	TRBD1
TGTGCCAGCAGTTTAGGAGGGGTTCGGACTGAAGCTTTCTTT	CASSLGGVRTEAFF	TRBJ1-1	NA	TRBV27	NA
TGTGCCAGCAGCCTCGAGCCACTTTACGAGCAGTACTTC	CASSLEPLYEQYF	TRBJ2-7	NA	TRBV7-9	NA
TGTGCCAGCAGCAGCTCGGGACAGGGTTTTCACACCTTC	CASSSSGQGFHTF	TRBJ1-2	few	TRBV9	TRBD1
TGTGCCAGCAGCCAGGTTTATCGTGACAATTATCAGCCCCAGCATTTT	CASSQVYRDNYQPQHF	TRBJ1-5	NA	TRBV4-2	NA
TGTGCCAGCAGCTTGGGCAGTTACGAGCAGTACTTC	CASSLGSYEQYF	TRBJ2-7	NA	TRBV7-2	NA
TGTGCCAGCAGTCAGGATTACTACCAGGGGTCGACTTCTGGAAACACCATATATTTT	CASSQDYYQGSTSGNTIYF	TRBJ1-3	NA	TRBV11-2	NA
TGTGCCAGCAGCTTAGCTCACAGGGGCGACGAGCAGTACTTC	CASSLAHRGDEQYF	TRBJ2-7	NA	TRBV7-2	TRBD1
TGCGCCAGCAGCCAGACAGGGGGCGGTCAGCCCCAGCATTTT	CASSQTGGGQPQHF	TRBJ1-5	NA	TRBV4-1	TRBD1
TGTGCCAGCAGCTTCGGGGGGCCCACTGAAGCTTTCTTT	CASSFGGPTEAFF	TRBJ1-1	NA	TRBV5-6	NA
TGTGCCAGCAGCTTTTATCTGGGACTAACTGTTGAAAAACTGTTTTTT	CASSFYLGLTVEKLFF	TRBJ1-4	NA	TRBV5-6	NA
TGTGCCAGCAGCTTATATAGCGGGGGGAACGGGGAGCTGTTTTTT	CASSLYSGGNGELFF	TRBJ2-2	NA	TRBV7-6	TRBD2
TGTGCCAGCAGCTTAGATCCCGAGACAGCCTACAATGAGCAGTTCTTC	CASSLDPETAYNEQFF	TRBJ2-1	NA	TRBV7-2	NA
TGTGCCAGCAGTTATACAGGGACTGGAAACACCATATATTTT	CASSYTGTGNTIYF	TRBJ1-3	NA	TRBV28	NA
TGTGCCAGCAACAACAACCGGGACAGGGAGGACAAACTGTTTTTT	CASNNNRDREDKLFF	TRBJ1-4	NA	TRBV28	TRBD1
TGTGCCACCAGCAGATCCGGAGATTCGGAGACCCAGTACTTC	CATSRSGDSETQYF	TRBJ2-5	NA	TRBV15	NA
TGTGCCAGCAGCTACTCGACTAGCGGGACATACAATGAGCAGTTCTTC	CASSYSTSGTYNEQFF	TRBJ2-1	NA	TRBV7-2	TRBD2
TGTGCCAGCAGTCCCCCAGCAACTAATGAAAAACTGTTTTTT	CASSPPATNEKLFF	TRBJ1-4	once	TRBV7-6	NA
TGTGCCAGCAGCTACGGGACAGGGGACCAAGAGACCCAGTACTTC	CASSYGTGDQETQYF	TRBJ2-5	NA	TRBV11-2	TRBD1
TGTGCCAGCAGTGTTACAGGGGAGCAGTTCTTC	CASSVTGEQFF	TRBJ2-1	NA	TRBV28	NA
TGTGCCAGCAGCGCAACGACAGGGCCCACGGGGGCTTTCTTT	CASSATTGPTGAFF	TRBJ1-1	NA	TRBV9	TRBD1
TGTGCCAGCAGTTTTACCGGGACAGGGTTTGGCTACACCTTC	CASSFTGTGFGYTF	TRBJ1-2	NA	TRBV28	TRBD1
TGTGCCAGCAGCTTAGCAGTCGGGACTAGCGGGAGGGGAGAGACCCAGTACTTC	CASSLAVGTSGRGETQYF	TRBJ2-5	NA	TRBV7-2	TRBD2